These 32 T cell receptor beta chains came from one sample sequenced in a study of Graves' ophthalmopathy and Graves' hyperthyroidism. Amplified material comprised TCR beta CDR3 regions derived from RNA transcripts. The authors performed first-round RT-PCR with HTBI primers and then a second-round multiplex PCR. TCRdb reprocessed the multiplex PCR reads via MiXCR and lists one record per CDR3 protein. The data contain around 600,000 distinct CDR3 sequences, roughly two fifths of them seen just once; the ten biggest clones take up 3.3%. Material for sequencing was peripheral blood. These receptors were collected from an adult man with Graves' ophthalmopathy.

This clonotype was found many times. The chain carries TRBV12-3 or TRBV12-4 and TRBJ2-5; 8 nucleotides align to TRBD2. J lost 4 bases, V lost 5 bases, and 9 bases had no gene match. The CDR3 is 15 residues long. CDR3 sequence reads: CASSPSGGAPETQYF. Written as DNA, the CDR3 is TGTGCCAGCAGTCCCTCGGGGGGGGCCCCAGAGACCCAGTACTTC.

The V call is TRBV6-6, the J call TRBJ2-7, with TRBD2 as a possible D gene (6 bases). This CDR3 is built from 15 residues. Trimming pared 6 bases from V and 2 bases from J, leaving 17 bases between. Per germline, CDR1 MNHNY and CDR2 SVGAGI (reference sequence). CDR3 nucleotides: TGTGCCAGCAGCCAAGCAGAGGGACTCACCTACGAGCAGTACTTC. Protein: CASSQAEGLTYEQYF.

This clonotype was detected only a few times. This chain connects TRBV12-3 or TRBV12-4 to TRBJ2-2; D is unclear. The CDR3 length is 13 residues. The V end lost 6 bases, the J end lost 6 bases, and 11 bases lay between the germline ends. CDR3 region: CASRYQLAGELFF. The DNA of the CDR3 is TGTGCCAGCAGATATCAGCTCGCCGGGGAGCTGTTTTTT.

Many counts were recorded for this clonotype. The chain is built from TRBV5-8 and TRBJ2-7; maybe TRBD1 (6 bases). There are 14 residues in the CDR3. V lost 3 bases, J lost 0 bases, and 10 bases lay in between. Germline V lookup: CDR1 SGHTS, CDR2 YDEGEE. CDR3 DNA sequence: TGTGCCAGCAGCTCCGACAGGTTCTCCTACGAGCAGTACTTC. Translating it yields CASSSDRFSYEQYF.

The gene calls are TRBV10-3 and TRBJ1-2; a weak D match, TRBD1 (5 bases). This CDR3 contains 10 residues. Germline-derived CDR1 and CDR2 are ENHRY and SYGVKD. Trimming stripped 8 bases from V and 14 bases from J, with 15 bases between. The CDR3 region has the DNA TGTGCCATCCTCGGGGGGATGTATACCTTC. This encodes CAILGGMYTF.

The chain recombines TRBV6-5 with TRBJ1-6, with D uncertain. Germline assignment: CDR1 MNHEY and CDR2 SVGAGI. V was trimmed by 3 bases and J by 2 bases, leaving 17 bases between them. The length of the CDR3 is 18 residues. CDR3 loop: CASSYSRGMRTYNSPLHF. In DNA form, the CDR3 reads TGTGCCAGCAGTTATTCCAGAGGTATGAGGACCTATAATTCACCCCTCCACTTT.

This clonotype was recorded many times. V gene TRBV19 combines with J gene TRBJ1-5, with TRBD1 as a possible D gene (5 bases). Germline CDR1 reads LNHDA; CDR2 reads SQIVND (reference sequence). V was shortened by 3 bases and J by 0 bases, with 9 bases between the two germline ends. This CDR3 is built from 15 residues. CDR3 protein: CASSIMGHSNQPQHF. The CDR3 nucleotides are TGTGCCAGTAGTATCATGGGGCATAGCAATCAGCCCCAGCATTTT.

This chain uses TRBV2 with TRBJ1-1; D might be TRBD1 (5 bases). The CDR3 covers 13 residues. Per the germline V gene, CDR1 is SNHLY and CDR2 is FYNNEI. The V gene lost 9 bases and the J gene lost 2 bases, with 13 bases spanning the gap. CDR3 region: CASGSGANTEAFF. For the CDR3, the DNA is TGTGCCAGTGGATCCGGGGCTAACACTGAAGCTTTCTTT.

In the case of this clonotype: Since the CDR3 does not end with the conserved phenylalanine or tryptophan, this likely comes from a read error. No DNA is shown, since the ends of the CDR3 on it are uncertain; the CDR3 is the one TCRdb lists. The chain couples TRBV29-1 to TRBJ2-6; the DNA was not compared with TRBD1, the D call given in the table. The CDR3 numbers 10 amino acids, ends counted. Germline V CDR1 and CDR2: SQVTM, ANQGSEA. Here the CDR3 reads CSVGGQAANT.

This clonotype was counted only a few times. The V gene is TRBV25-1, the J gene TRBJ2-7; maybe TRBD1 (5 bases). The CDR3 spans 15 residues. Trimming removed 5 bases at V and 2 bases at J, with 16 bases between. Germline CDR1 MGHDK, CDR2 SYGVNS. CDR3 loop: CASSLAIDSAYEQYF. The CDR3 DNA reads TGTGCCAGCAGTTTAGCAATCGACAGTGCCTACGAGCAGTACTTC.

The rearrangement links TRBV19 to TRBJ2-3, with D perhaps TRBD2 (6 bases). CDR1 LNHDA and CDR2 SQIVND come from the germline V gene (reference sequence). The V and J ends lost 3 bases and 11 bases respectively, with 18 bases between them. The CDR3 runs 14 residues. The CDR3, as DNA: TGTGCCAGTAGTATCGGGGAGGACACAGCCATGCAGTATTTT. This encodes CASSIGEDTAMQYF.

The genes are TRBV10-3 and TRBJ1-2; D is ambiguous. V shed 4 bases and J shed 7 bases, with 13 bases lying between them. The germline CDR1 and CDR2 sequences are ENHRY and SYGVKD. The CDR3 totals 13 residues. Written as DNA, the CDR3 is TGTGCCATCAGTGGCTGGGGTCTGGGTGGCTACACCTTC. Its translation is CAISGWGLGGYTF.

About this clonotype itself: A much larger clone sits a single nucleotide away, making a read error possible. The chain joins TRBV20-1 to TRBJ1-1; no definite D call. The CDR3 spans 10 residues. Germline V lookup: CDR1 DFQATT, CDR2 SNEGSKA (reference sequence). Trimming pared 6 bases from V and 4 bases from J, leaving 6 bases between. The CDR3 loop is CSAASTEAFF. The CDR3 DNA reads TGCAGTGCAGCCTCCACTGAAGCTTTCTTT.

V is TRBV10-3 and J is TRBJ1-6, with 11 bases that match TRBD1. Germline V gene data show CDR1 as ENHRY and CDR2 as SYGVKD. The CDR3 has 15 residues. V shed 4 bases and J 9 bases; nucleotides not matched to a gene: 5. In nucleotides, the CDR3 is TGTGCCATCAGTGGGGACAGGGGGAGTCGTTCACCCCTCCACTTT. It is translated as CAISGDRGSRSPLHF.

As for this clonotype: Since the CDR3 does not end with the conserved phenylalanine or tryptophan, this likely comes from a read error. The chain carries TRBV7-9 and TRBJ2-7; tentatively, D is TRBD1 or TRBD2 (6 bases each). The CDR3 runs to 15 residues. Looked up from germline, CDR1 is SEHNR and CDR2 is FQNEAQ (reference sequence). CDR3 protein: CASSQDLGGLYEQYS. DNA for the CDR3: TGCGCCAGCAGCCAAGACCTCGGGGGCCTATACGAGCAGTACTCC.

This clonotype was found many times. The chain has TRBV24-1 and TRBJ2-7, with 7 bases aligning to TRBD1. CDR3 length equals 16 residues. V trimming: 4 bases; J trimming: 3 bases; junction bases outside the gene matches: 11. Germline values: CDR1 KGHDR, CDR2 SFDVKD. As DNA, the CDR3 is TGTGCCACCAGTGACTCAAGACAGGGAACGGGCTACGAGCAGTACTTC. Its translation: CATSDSRQGTGYEQYF.

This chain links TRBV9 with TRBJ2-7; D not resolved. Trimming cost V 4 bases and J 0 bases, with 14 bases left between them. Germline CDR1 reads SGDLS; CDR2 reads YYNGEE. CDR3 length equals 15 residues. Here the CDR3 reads CASSTGLHSSYEQYF. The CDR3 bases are TGTGCCAGCAGCACCGGGCTGCACAGCTCCTACGAGCAGTACTTC.

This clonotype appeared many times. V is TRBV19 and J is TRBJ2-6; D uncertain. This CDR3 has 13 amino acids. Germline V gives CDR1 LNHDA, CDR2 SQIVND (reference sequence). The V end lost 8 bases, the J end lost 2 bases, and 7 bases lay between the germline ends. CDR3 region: CASSRAGANVLTF. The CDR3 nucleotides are TGTGCCAGTTCCCGGGCTGGGGCCAACGTCCTGACTTTC.

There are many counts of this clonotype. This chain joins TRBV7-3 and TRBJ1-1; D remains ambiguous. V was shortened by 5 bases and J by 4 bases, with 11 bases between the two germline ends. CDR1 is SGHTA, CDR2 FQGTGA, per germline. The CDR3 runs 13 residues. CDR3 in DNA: TGTGCCAGCAGCCCGGAGACACTCACTGAAGCTTTCTTT. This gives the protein CASSPETLTEAFF.

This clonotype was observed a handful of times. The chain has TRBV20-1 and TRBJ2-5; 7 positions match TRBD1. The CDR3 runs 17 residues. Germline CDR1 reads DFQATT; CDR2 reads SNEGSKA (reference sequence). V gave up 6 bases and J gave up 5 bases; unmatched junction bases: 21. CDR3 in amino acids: CSAPTDRVSQALETQYF. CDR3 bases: TGCAGTGCCCCCACCGACAGGGTTTCCCAAGCGTTGGAGACCCAGTACTTC.

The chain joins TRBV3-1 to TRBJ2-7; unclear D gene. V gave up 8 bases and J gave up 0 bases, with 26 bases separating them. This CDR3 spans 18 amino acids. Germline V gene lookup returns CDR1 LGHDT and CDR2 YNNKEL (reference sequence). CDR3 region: CASSPHAPADQASYEQYF. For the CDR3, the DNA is TGTGCCAGCTCACCACACGCCCCCGCAGATCAAGCCTCCTACGAGCAGTACTTC.

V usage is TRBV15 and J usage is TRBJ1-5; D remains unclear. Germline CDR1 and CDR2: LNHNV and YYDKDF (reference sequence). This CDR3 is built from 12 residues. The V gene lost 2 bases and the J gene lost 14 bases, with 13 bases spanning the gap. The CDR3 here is CATSRNPGAEHF. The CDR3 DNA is TGTGCCACCAGCAGAAACCCCGGAGCCGAGCATTTT.

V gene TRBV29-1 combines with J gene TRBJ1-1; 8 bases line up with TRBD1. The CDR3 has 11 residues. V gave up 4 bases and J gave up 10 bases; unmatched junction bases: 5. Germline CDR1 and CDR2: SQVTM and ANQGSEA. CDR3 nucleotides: TGCAGCGTTGGACAGGGGCTGGGAGCTTTCTTT. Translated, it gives CSVGQGLGAFF.

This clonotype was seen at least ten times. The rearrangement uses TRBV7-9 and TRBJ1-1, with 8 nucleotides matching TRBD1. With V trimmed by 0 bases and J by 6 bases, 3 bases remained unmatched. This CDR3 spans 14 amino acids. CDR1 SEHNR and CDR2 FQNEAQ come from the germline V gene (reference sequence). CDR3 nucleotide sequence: TGTGCCAGCAGCTTAGCCCAGGGGGCGTCTGAAGCTTTCTTT. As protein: CASSLAQGASEAFF.

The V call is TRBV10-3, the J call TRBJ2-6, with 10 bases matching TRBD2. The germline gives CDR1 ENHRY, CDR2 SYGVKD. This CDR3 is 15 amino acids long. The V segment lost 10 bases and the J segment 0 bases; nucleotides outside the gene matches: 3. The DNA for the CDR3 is TGTGCCACTAGCGGGGGTCGCTCTGGGGCCAACGTCCTGACTTTC. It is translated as CATSGGRSGANVLTF.

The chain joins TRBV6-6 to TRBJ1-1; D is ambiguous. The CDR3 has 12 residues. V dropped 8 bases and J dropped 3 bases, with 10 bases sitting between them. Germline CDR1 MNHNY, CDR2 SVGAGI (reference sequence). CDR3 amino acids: CASPKPYTEAFF. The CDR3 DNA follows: TGTGCCAGCCCGAAACCTTACACTGAAGCTTTCTTT.

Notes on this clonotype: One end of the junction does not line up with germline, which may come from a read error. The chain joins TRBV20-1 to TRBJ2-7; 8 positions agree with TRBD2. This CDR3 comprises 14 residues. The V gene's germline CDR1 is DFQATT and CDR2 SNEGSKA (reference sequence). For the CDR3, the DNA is TGCAGTGCTCGAGAGGGCGGGAGGAGAAACGAGCAGTACTTC. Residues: CSAREGGRRNEQYF.

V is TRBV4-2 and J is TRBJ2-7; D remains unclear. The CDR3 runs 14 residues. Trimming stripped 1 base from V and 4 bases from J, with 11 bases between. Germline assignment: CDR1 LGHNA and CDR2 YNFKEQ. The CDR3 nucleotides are TGTGCCAGCAGCCAAGGCCTGACTCGGTACGAGCAGTACTTC. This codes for CASSQGLTRYEQYF.

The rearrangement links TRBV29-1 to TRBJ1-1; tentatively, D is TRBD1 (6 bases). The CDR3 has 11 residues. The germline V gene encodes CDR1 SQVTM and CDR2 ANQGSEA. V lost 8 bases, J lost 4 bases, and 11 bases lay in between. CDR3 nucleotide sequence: TGCAGCTTAGTGACAGGCACTGAAGCTTTCTTT. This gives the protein CSLVTGTEAFF.

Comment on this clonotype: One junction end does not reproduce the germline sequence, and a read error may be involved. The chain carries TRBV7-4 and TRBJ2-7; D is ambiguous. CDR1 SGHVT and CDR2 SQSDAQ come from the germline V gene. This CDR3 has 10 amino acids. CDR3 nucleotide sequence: TGCGCCAGTCTGGGCTACGAGCAGTACTTC. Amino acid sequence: CASLGYEQYF.

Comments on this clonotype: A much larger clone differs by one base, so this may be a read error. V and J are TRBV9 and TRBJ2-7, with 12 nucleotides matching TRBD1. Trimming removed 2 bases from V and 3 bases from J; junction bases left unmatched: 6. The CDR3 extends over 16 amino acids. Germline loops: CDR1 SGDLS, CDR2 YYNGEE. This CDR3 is CASSVGGDRGHYEQYV. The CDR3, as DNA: TGTGCCAGCAGCGTGGGGGGGGACAGGGGGCACTACGAGCAGTACGTC.

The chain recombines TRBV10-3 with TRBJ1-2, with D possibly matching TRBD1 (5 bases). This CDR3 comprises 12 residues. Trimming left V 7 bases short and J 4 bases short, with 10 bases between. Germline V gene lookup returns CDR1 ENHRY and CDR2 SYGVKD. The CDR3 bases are TGTGCCATCACCAGGGAACCCTATGGCTACACCTTC. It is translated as CAITREPYGYTF.